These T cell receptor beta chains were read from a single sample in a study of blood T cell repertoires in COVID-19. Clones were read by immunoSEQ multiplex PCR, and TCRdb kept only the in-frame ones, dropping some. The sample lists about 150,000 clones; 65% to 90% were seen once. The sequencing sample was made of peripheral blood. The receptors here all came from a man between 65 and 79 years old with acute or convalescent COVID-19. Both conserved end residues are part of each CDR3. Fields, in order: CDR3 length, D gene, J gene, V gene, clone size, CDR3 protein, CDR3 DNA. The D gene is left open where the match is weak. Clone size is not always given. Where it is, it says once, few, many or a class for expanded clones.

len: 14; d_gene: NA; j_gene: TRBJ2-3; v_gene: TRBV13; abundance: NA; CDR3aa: CASTFGLNTDTQYF; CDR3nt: TGTGCCAGCACCTTCGGACTAAACACAGATACGCAGTATTTT
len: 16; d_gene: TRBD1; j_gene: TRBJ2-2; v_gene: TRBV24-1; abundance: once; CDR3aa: CATSETGGPLAGELFF; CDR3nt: TGTGCCACCAGTGAGACAGGGGGCCCCCTTGCCGGGGAGCTGTTTTTT
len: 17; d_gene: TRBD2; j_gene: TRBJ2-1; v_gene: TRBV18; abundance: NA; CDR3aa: CASSPPASGSPHNEQFF; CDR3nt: TGTGCCAGCTCACCACCGGCTAGCGGGAGTCCTCACAATGAGCAGTTCTTC
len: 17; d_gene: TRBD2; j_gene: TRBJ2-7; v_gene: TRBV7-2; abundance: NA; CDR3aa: CASSIPTSSGPSYEQYF; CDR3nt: TGTGCCAGCAGCATACCAACCTCTAGCGGGCCCTCCTACGAGCAGTACTTC
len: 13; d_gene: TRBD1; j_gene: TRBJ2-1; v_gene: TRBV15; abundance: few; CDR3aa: CATTRGLINEQFF; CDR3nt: TGTGCCACCACAAGGGGGCTAATAAATGAGCAGTTCTTC
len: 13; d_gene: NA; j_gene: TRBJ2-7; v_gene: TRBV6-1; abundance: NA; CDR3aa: CASSETGRYEQYF; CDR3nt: TGTGCCAGCAGTGAGACAGGGAGGTACGAGCAGTACTTC
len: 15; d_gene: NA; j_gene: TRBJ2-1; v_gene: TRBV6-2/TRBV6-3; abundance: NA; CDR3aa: CASSYSRVTSNEQFF; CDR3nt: TGTGCCAGCAGTTACTCTCGGGTAACTAGCAATGAGCAGTTCTTC
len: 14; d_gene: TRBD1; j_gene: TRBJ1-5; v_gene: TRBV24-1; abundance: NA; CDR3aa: CATSEGQGNQPQHF; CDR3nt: TGTGCCACCAGTGAGGGACAGGGCAATCAGCCCCAGCATTTT
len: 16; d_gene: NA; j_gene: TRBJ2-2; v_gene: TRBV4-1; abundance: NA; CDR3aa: CASSQYDRWEGGELFF; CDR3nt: TGCGCCAGCAGCCAATACGACAGGTGGGAGGGCGGGGAGCTGTTTTTT
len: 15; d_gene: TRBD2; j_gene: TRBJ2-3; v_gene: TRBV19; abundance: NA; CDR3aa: CASSLGLAGDDTQYF; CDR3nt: TGTGCCAGTAGTTTGGGACTAGCGGGAGACGATACGCAGTATTTT
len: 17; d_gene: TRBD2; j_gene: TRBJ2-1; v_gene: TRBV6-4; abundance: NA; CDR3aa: CASSVSFGLAGVSEQFF; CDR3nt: TGTGCCAGCAGTGTCAGCTTCGGACTAGCGGGAGTTAGTGAGCAGTTCTTC
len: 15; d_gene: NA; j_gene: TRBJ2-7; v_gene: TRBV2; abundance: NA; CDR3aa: CASSEPGYAGYEQYF; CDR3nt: TGTGCCAGCAGTGAACCGGGGTACGCGGGCTACGAGCAGTACTTC
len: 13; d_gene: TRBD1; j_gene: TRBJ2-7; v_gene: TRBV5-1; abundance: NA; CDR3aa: CASSITGGSEQYF; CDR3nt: TGCGCCAGCAGCATTACAGGGGGTAGCGAGCAGTACTTC
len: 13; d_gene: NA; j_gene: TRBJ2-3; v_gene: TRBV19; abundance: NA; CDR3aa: CASSTTGSYTQYF; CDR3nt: TGTGCCAGTAGTACGACAGGCTCCTATACGCAGTATTTT
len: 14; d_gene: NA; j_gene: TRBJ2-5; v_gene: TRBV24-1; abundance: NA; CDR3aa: CATSDPRGEETQYF; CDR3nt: TGTGCCACCAGTGATCCCCGCGGGGAAGAGACCCAGTACTTC
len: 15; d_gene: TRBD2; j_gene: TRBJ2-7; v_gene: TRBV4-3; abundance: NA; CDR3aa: CASSQDRVGGVEQYF; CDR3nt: TGCGCCAGCAGCCAAGATCGGGTCGGGGGGGTCGAGCAGTACTTC
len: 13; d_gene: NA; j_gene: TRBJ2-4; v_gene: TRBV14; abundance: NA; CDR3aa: CASSQVQGGFQYF; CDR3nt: TGTGCCAGCAGCCAAGTACAGGGCGGTTTTCAGTACTTC
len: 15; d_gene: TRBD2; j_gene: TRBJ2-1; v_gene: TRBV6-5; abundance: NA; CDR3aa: CASSRSGSSYNEQFF; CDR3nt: TGTGCCAGCAGTAGAAGCGGGAGCTCCTACAATGAGCAGTTCTTC
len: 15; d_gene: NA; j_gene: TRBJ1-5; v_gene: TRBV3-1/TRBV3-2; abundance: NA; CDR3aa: CASSLGLYSNQPQHF; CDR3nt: TGTGCCAGCAGCCTCGGACTGTATAGCAATCAGCCCCAGCATTTT
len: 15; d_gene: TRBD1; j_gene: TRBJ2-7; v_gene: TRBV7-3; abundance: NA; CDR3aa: CASSLDRGASYEQYF; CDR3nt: TGTGCCAGCAGCCTGGACAGGGGAGCCTCCTACGAGCAGTACTTC
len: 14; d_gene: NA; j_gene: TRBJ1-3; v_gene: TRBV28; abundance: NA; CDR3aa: CASSLTGVGNTIYF; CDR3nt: TGTGCCAGCAGTTTAACAGGAGTTGGAAACACCATATATTTT
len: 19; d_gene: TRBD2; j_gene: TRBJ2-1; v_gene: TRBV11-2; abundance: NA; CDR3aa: CASSLGLPLAGPTYNEQFF; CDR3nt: TGTGCCAGCAGCTTAGGGCTCCCCTTAGCGGGACCCACCTACAATGAGCAGTTCTTC
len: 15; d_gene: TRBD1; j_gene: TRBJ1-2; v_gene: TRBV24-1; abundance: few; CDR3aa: CATSDPQGAHYGYTF; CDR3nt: TGTGCCACCAGTGATCCGCAGGGGGCACACTATGGCTACACCTTC
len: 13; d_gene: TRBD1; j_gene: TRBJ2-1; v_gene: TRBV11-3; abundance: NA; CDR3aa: CASSGGQYNEQFF; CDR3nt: TGTGCCAGCAGCGGGGGACAGTACAATGAGCAGTTCTTC
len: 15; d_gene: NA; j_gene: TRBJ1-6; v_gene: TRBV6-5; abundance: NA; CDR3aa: CASSLLRGGNSPLHF; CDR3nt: TGTGCCAGCAGTCTCCTGAGGGGGGGGAATTCACCCCTCCACTTT
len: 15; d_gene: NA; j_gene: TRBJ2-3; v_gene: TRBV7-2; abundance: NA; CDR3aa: CASSLMPVLTDTQYF; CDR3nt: TGTGCCAGCAGCTTAATGCCAGTACTAACAGATACGCAGTATTTT
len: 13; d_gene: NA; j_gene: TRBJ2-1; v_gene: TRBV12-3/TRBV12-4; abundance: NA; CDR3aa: CASSLDTVNEQFF; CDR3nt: TGTGCCAGCAGTCTCGACACAGTCAATGAGCAGTTCTTC
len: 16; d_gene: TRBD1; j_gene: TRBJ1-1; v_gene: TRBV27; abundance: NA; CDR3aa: CAAARSLGTVNTEAFF; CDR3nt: TGTGCCGCCGCAAGGTCCCTGGGGACAGTGAACACTGAAGCTTTCTTT
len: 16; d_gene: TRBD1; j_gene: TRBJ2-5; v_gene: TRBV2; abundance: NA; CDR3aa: CASSDGRQGAGETQYF; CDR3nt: TGTGCCAGCAGTGATGGCCGACAGGGGGCGGGAGAGACCCAGTACTTC
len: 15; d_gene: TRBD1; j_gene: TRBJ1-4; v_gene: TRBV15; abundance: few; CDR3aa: CATSRVGTGNEKLFF; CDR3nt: TGTGCCACCAGCAGAGTTGGGACAGGGAATGAAAAACTGTTTTTT
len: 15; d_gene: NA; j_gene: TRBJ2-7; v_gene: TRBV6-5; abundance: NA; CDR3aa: CASSHLAGSSYEQYF; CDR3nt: TGTGCCAGCAGCCATCTAGCAGGTTCTTCCTACGAGCAGTACTTC
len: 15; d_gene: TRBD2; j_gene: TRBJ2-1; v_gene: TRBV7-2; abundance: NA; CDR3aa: CASSVDGLAGDEQFF; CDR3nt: TGTGCCAGCAGCGTAGACGGACTAGCGGGAGACGAGCAGTTCTTC
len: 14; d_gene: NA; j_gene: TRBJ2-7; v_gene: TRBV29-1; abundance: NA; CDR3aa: CSVGRQGGSYEQYF; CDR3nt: TGCAGCGTTGGAAGGCAGGGGGGATCCTACGAGCAGTACTTC
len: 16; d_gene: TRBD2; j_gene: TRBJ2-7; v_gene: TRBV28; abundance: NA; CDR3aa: CASSFPLWTSSYEQYF; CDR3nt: TGTGCCAGCAGTTTCCCCCTCTGGACTAGCTCCTACGAGCAGTACTTC
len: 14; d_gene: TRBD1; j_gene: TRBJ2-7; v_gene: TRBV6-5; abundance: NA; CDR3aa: CASTLTGSSYEQYF; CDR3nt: TGTGCCAGCACCTTGACAGGGAGCTCCTACGAGCAGTACTTC